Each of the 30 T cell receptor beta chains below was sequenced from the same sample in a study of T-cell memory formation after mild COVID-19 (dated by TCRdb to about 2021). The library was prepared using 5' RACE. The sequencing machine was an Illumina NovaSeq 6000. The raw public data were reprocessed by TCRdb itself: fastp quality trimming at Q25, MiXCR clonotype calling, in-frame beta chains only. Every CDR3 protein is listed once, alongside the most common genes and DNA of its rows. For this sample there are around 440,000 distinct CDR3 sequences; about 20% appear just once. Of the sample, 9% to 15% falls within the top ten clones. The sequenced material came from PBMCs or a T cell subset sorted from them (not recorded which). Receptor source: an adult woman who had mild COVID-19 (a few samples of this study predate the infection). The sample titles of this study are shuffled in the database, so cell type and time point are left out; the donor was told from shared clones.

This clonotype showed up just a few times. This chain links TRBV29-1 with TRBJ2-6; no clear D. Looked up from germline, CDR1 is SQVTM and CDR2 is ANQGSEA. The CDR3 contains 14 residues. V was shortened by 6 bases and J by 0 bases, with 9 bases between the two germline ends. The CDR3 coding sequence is TGCAGCGTCCGACTGCTCTCTGGGGCCAACGTCCTGACTTTC. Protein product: CSVRLLSGANVLTF.

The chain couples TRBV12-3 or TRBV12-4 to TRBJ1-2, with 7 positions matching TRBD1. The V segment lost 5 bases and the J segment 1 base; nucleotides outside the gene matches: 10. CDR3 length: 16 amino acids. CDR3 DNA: TGTGCCAGCAGTCCAGAGGGGGCGGACTATAACTATGGCTACACCTTC. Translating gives CASSPEGADYNYGYTF.

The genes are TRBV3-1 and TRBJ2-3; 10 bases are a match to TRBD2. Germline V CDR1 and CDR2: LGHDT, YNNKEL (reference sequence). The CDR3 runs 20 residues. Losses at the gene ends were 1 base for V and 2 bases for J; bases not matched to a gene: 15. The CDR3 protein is CASSQGPVLLAGDYTDTQYF. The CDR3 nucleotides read TGTGCCAGCAGCCAAGGACCGGTTTTGCTAGCGGGGGATTACACAGATACGCAGTATTTT.

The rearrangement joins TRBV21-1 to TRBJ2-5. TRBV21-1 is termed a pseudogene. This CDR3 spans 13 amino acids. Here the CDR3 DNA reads TGTGCCAGCAACCCGACGAGGTGGGAGACCCAGTACTTC. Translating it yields CASNPTRWETQYF.

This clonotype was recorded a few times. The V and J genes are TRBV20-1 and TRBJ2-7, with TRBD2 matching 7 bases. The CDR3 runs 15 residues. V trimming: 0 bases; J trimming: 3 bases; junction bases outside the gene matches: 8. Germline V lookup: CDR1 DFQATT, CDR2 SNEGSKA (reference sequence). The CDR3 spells CSARDFGTTIYEQYF. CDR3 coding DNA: TGCAGTGCTAGAGATTTCGGGACTACCATCTACGAGCAGTACTTC.

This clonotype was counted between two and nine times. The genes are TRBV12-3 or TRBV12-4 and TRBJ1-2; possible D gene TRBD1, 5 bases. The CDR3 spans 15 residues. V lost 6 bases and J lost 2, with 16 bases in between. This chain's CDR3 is CASSRRTPGNYGYTF. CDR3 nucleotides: TGTGCCAGCAGCCGTCGGACCCCAGGGAACTATGGCTACACCTTC.

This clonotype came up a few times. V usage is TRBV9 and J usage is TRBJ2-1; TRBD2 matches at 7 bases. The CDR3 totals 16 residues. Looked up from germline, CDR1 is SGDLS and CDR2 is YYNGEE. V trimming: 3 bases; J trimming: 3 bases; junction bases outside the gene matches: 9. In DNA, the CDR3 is TGTGCCAGCAGCGCCCGCACCGGGACTAACTACAATGAGCAGTTCTTC. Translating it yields CASSARTGTNYNEQFF. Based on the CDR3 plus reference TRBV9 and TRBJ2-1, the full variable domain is DSGVTQTPKHLITATGQRVTLRCSPRSGDLSVYWYQQSLDQGLQFLIQYYNGEERAKGNILERFSAQQFPDLHSELNLSSLELGDSALYFCASSARTGTNYNEQFFGPGTRLTVL.

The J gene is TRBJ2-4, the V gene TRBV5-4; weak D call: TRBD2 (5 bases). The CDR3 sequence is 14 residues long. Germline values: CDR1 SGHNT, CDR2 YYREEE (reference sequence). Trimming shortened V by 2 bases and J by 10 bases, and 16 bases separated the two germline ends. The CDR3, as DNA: TGTGCCAGCAGCTTCCTGTCGAACGGCGGGATTCAGTACTTC. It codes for CASSFLSNGGIQYF. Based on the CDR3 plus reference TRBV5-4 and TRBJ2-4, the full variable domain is ETGVTQSPTHLIKTRGQQVTLRCSSQSGHNTVSWYQQALGQGPQFIFQYYREEENGRGNFPPRFSGLQFPNYSSELNVNALELDDSALYLCASSFLSNGGIQYFGAGTRLSVL.

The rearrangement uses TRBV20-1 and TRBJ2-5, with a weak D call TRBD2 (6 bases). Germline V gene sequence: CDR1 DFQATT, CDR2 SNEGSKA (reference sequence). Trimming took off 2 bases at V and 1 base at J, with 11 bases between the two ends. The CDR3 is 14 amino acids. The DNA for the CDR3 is TGCAGTGCTAGACGGGACTCGAGCCAAGAGACCCAGTACTTC. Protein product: CSARRDSSQETQYF.

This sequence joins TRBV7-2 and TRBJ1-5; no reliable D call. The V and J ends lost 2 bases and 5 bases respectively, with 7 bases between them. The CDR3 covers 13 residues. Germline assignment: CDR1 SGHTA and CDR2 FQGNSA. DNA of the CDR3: TGTGCCAGCAGCTTATCCCGGGATCAGCCCCAGCATTTT. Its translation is CASSLSRDQPQHF. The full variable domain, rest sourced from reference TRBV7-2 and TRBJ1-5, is GAGVSQSPSNKVTEKGKDVELRCDPISGHTALYWYRQSLGQGLEFLIYFQGNSAPDKSGLPSDRFSAERTGGSVSTLTIQRTQQEDSAVYLCASSLSRDQPQHFGDGTRLSIL.

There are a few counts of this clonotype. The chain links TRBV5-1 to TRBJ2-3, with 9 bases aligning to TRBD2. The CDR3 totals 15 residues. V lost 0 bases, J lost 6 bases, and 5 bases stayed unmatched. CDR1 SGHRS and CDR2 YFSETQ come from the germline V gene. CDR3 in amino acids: CASSLGTSVRDTQYF. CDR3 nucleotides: TGCGCCAGCAGCTTGGGGACTAGCGTCCGGGATACGCAGTATTTT.

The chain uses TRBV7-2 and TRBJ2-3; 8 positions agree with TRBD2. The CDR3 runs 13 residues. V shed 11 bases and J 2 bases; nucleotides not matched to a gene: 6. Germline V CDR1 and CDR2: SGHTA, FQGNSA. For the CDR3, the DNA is TGTGCCTTAGCGGGAAGAGACACAGATACGCAGTATTTT. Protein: CALAGRDTDTQYF.

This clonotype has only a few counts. The CDR3 region has the DNA TGCAGTGCTAGAGACCTGCTAGCGGGGGGGCCTATATGGGGAGGAGAGACCCAGTACTTC. It is translated as CSARDLLAGGPIWGGETQYF. The chain recombines TRBV20-1 with TRBJ2-5, with 12 bases that match TRBD2. The CDR3 has 20 residues. Trimming took 0 bases from V and 4 from J; bases not matched to a gene: 18. The germline V gene encodes CDR1 DFQATT and CDR2 SNEGSKA (reference sequence).

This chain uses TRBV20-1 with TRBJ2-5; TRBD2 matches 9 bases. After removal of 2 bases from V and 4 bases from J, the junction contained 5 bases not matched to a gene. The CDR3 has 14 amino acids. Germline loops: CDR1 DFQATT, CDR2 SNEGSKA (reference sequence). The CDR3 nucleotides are TGCAGTGCTAGATTTAGCGGGAGAGGAGAGACCCAGTACTTC. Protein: CSARFSGRGETQYF.

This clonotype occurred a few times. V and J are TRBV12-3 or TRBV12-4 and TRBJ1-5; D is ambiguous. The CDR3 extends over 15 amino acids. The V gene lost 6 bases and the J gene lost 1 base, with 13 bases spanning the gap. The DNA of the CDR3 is TGTGCCAGCAGCCCGTACGGGTTCAGCAATCAGCCCCAGCATTTT. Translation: CASSPYGFSNQPQHF.

The CDR3 DNA reads as TGTGCCAGCAGCACCGGACTAGCGGGGGGTAGAGAGACCCAGTACTTC. This codes for CASSTGLAGGRETQYF. This chain uses TRBV7-2 with TRBJ2-5; 14 bases agree with TRBD2. The CDR3 loop spans 16 amino acids. CDR1 SGHTA and CDR2 FQGNSA come from the germline V gene. J was trimmed by 4 bases and V by 5 bases; bases with no gene match: 6.

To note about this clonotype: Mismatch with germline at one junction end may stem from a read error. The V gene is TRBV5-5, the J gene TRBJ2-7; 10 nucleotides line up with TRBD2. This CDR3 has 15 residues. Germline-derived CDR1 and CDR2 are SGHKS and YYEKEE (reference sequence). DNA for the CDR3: TGTGCCAGCAGGTTGGATGTGCTAGCGGGAGACGAGCAGTACTTC. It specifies CASRLDVLAGDEQYF.

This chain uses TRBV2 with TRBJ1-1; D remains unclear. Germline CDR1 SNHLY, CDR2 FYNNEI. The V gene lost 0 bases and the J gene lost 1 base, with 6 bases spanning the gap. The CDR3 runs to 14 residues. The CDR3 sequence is CASSEAPQNTEAFF. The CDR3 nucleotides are TGTGCCAGCAGTGAAGCGCCACAGAACACTGAAGCTTTCTTT.

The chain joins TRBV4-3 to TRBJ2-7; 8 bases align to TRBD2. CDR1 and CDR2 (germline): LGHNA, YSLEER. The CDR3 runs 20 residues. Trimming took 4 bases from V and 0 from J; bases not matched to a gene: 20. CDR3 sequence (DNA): TGCGCCAGCAGCCTCCGCTATAGCGGGATAGGGGGGGTGAGCTCCTACGAGCAGTACTTC. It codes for CASSLRYSGIGGVSSYEQYF.

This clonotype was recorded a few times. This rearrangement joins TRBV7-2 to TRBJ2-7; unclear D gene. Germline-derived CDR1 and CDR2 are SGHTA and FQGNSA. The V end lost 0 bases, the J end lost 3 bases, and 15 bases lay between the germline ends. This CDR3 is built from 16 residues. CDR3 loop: CASSLASGGRSYEQYF. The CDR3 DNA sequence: TGTGCCAGCAGCTTAGCGTCCGGTGGCAGGAGCTACGAGCAGTACTTC.

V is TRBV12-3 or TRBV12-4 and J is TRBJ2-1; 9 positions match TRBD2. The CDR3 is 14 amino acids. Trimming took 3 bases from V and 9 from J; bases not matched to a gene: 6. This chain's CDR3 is CASSFKAGGGEQFF. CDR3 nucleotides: TGTGCCAGCAGTTTTAAAGCGGGAGGCGGTGAGCAGTTCTTC.

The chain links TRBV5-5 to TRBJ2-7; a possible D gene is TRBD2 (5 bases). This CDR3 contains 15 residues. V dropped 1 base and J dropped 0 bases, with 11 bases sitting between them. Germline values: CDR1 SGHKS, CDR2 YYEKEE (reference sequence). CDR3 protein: CASSLLGESSYEQYF. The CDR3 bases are TGTGCCAGCAGCTTGCTCGGGGAGAGCTCCTACGAGCAGTACTTC.

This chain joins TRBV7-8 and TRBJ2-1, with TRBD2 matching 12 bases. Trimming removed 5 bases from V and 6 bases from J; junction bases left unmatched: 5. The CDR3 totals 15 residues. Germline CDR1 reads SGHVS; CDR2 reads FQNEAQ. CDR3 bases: TGTGCCAGCAGCCCTCTAGCGGGAGGGACCAATGAGCAGTTCTTC. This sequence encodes CASSPLAGGTNEQFF.

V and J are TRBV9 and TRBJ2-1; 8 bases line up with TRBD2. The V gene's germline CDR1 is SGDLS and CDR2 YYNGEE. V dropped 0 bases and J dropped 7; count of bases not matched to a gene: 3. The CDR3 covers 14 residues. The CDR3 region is CASSVGGLGNEQFF. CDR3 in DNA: TGTGCCAGCAGCGTAGGGGGACTAGGGAATGAGCAGTTCTTC.

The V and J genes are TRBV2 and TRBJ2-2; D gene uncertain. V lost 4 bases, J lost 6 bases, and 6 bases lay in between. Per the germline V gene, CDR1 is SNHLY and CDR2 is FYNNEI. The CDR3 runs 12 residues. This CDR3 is CASSGTAGELFF. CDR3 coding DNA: TGTGCCAGCAGTGGGACCGCCGGGGAGCTGTTTTTT.

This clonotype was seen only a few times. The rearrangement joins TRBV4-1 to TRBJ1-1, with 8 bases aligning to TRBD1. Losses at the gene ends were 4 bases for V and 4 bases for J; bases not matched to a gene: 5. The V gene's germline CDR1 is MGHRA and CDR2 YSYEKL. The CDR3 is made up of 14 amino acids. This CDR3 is CASSPLDRATEAFF. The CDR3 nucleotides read TGCGCCAGCAGCCCCCTGGACAGGGCCACTGAAGCTTTCTTT.

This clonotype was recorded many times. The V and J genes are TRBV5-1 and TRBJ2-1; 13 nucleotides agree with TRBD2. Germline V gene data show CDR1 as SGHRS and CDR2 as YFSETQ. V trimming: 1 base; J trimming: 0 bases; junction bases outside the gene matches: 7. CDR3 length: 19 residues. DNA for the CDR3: TGCGCCAGCAGCTTGCGGGGACTAGCGGGGTACTCCTCCTACAATGAGCAGTTCTTC. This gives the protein CASSLRGLAGYSSYNEQFF. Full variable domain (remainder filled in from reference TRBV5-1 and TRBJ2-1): KAGVTQTPRYLIKTRGQQVTLSCSPISGHRSVSWYQQTPGQGLQFLFEYFSETQRNKGNFPGRFSGRQFSNSRSEMNVSTLELGDSALYLCASSLRGLAGYSSYNEQFFGPGTRLTVL.

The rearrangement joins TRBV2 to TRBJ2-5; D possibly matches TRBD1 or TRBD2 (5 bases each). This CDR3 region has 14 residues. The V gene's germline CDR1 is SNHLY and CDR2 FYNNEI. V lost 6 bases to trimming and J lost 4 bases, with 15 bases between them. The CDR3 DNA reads TGTGCCAGCAGGGCCCAAGGGGAGCGAGAGACCCAGTACTTC. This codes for CASRAQGERETQYF.

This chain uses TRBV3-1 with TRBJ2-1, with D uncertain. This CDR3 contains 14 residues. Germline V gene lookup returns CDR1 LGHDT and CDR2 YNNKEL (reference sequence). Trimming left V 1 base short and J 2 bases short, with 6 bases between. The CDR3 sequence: CASSQGTAYNEQFF. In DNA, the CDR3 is TGTGCCAGCAGCCAAGGAACAGCCTACAATGAGCAGTTCTTC.

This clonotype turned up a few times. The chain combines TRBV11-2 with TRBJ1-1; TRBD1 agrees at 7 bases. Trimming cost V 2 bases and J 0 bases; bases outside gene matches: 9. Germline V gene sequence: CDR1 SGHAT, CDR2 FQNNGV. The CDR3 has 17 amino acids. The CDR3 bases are TGTGCCAGCAGCTTACGATCAGGGGGTGGTTTGAACACTGAAGCTTTCTTT. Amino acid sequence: CASSLRSGGGLNTEAFF.